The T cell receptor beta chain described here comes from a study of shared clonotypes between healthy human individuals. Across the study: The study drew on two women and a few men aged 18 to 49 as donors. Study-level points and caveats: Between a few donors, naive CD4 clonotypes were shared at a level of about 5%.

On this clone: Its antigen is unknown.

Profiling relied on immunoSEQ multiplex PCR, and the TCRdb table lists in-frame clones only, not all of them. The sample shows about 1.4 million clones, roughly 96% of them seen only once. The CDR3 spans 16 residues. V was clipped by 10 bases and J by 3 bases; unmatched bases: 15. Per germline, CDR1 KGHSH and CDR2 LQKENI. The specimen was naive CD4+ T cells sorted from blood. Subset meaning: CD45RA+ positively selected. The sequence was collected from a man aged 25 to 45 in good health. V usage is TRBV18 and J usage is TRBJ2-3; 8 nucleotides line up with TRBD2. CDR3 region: CATRPSLAGLTDTQYF. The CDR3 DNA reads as TGTGCCACCCGCCCCTCTCTAGCGGGCCTAACAGATACGCAGTATTTT.